This TCR beta chain derives from a study of control samples from healthy donors and cancer patients. TCRdb keeps only in-frame clones here, not all; method: immunoSEQ multiplex PCR. The table lists roughly 180,000 clones, about 93% of them singletons, with about 4% in the top ten. The CDR3 totals 14 residues. Trimming shortened V by 2 bases and J by 7 bases, and 12 bases separated the two germline ends. The germline V gene encodes CDR1 SGHRS and CDR2 YFSETQ. The chain combines TRBV5-1 with TRBJ1-4; TRBD1 is a possible D gene (5 bases). Sequencing used blood. This TCR derives from a woman aged 55-70 years in good health. The CDR3 protein is CASSFGQGGEKLFF. In nucleotides, the CDR3 is TGCGCCAGCAGCTTCGGCCAGGGTGGTGAAAAACTGTTTTTT.